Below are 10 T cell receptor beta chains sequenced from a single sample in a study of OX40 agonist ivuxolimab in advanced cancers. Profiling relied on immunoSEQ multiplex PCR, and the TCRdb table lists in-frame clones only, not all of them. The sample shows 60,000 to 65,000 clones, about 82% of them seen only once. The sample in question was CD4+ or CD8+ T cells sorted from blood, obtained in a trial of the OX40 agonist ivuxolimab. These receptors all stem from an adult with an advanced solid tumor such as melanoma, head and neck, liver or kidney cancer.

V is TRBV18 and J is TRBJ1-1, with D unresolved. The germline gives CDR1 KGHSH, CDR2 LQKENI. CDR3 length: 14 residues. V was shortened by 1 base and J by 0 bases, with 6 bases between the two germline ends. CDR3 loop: CASSPLQLNTEAFF. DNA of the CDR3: TGTGCCAGCTCACCACTACAGTTGAACACTGAAGCTTTCTTT. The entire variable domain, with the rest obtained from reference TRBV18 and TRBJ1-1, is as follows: NAGVMQNPRHLVRRRGQEARLRCSPMKGHSHVYWYRQLPEEGLKFMVYLQKENIIDESGMPKERFSAEFPKEGPSILRIQQVVRGDSAAYFCASSPLQLNTEAFFGQGTRLTVV.

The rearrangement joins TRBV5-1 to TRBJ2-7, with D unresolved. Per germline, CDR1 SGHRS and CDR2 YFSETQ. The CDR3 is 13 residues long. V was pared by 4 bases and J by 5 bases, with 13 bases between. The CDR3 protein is CASSPNTVNEQYF. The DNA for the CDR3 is TGCGCCAGCAGCCCCAATACGGTCAACGAGCAGTACTTC.

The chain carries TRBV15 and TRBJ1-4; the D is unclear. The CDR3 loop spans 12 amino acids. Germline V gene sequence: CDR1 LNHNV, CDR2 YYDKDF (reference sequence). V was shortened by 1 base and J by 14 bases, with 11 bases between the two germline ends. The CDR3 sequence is CATSRGGSTLFF. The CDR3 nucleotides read TGTGCCACCAGCAGAGGGGGTTCGACGCTGTTTTTT.

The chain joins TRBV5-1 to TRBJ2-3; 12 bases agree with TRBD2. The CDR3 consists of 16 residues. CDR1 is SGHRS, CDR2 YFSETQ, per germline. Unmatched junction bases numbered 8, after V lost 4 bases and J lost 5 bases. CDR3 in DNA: TGCGCCAGCAGCCCAACTTCTAGCGGGAGGGTAGATACGCAGTATTTT. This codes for CASSPTSSGRVDTQYF.

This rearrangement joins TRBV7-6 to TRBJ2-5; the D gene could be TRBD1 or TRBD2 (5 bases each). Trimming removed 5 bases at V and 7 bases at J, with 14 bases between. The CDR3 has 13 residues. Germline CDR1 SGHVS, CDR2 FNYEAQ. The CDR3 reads CASSPGLAATQYF. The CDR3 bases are TGTGCCAGCAGCCCGGGGCTAGCAGCGACCCAGTACTTC.

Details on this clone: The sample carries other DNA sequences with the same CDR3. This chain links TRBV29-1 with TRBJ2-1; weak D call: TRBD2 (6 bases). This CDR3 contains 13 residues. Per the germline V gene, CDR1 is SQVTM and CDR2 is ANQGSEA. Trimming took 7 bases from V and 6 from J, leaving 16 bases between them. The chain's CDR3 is CSGGLARANEQFF. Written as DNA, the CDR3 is TGCAGCGGGGGACTGGCTCGGGCCAATGAGCAGTTCTTC.

Written as DNA, the CDR3 is TGTGCCAGCAACAAGGGACAGGGTACTGAAGCTTTCTTT. Translation gives CASNKGQGTEAFF. V usage is TRBV2 and J usage is TRBJ1-1; 9 nucleotides line up with TRBD1. This CDR3 contains 13 residues. Germline V gene lookup returns CDR1 SNHLY and CDR2 FYNNEI. V gave up 7 bases and J gave up 5 bases; unmatched junction bases: 5.

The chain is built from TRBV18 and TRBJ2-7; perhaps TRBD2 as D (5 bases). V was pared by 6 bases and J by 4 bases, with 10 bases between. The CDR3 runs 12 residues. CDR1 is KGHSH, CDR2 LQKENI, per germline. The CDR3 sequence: CASSEDPYEQYF. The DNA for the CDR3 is TGTGCCAGCTCGGAGGACCCTTACGAGCAGTACTTC.

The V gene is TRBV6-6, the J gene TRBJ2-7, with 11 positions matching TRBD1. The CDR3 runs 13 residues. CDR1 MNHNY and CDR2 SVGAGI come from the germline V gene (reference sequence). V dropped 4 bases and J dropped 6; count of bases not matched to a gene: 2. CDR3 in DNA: TGTGCCAGCAGTTGGGGACAGGGGGGCGAGCAGTACTTC. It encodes CASSWGQGGEQYF.

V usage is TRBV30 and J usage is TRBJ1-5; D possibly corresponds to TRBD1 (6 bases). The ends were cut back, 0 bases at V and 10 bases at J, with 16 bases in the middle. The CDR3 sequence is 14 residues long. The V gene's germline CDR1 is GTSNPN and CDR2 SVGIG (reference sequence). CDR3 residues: CAWSVPGHLSPQHF. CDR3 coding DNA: TGTGCCTGGAGTGTACCGGGACACCTCTCCCCCCAGCATTTT.